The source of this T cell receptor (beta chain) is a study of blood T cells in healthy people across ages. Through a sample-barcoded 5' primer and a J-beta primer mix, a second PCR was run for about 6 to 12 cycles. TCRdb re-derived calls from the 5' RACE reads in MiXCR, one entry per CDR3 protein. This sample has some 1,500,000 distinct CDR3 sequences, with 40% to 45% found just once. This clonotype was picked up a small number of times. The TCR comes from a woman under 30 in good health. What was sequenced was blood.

Written as DNA, the CDR3 is TGCAGCGTCCCCCCACTAGCGGGGTACGAGACCCAGTACTTC. Protein: CSVPPLAGYETQYF. J is TRBJ2-5 and V is TRBV29-1, with 10 bases identical to TRBD2. Germline CDR1 reads SQVTM; CDR2 reads ANQGSEA. The length of the CDR3 is 14 residues. J lost 5 bases, V lost 6 bases, and 9 bases had no gene match.